This passage covers 27 T cell receptor beta chains from one sample sequenced in a study of blood T cell repertoires in COVID-19. The protocol was immunoSEQ multiplex PCR, while the TCRdb copy is restricted to in-frame clones and leaves out a portion. Among 75,000 to 100,000 clones listed, more than 75% were seen once. The sample was peripheral blood. The receptors stem from a human donor with acute or convalescent COVID-19. The donor label of this sample is uncertain.

The chain recombines TRBV3-1 (or the pseudogene TRBV3-2) with TRBJ1-2, with 9 nucleotides matching TRBD1. CDR1 is LGHDT, CDR2 YNNKEL, per germline (reference sequence). V lost 1 base and J lost 3; bases outside the gene matches: 9. There are 17 residues in the CDR3. The CDR3 sequence: CASSQGQGGFRDYGYTF. CDR3 bases: TGTGCCAGCAGCCAAGGACAGGGGGGGTTTCGGGACTATGGCTACACCTTC.

This clone turned up a few times. J is TRBJ2-1 and V is TRBV24-1, with 9 bases aligning to TRBD2. Per germline, CDR1 KGHDR and CDR2 SFDVKD. The CDR3 contains 18 residues. V was pared by 1 base and J by 4 bases, with 10 bases of the junction left unmatched. CDR3 DNA: TGTGCCACCAGTGATTTTGGGCGGGGGGGCCCTCCTTACAATGAGCAGTTCTTC. It specifies CATSDFGRGGPPYNEQFF.

This chain joins TRBV11-3 and TRBJ2-2; 7 bases are a match to TRBD2. Trimming removed 5 bases from V and 7 bases from J; junction bases left unmatched: 7. The CDR3 runs 14 residues. CDR1 SGHNT and CDR2 YENEEA come from the germline V gene. The CDR3 DNA sequence: TGTGCCAGCAGCCCCCGCGGGGGTAACGGGGAGCTGTTTTTT. Its translation is CASSPRGGNGELFF.

The CDR3 protein is CASSKDRGITEAFF. The CDR3 coding sequence is TGTGCCAGCAGTAAGGACAGGGGGATCACTGAAGCTTTCTTT. V and J are TRBV2 and TRBJ1-1; 10 bases are a match to TRBD1. V lost 5 bases, J lost 4 bases, and 4 bases stayed unmatched. This CDR3 region has 14 residues. The germline V gene encodes CDR1 SNHLY and CDR2 FYNNEI.

This chain connects TRBV11-2 to TRBJ2-7; 8 nucleotides agree with TRBD1. Losses at the gene ends were 8 bases for V and 1 base for J; bases not matched to a gene: 10. CDR1 and CDR2 (germline): SGHAT, FQNNGV. This CDR3 is 15 amino acids long. The CDR3 loop is CASAGQGRVSYEQYF. Written as DNA, the CDR3 is TGTGCCAGCGCCGGACAGGGACGAGTGTCCTACGAGCAGTACTTC.

The genes are TRBV5-1 and TRBJ1-1; tentative D call: TRBD1 (6 bases). The CDR3 sequence is 15 residues long. Germline lookup yields CDR1 SGHRS and CDR2 YFSETQ. Trimming shortened V by 4 bases and J by 1 base, and 14 bases separated the two germline ends. DNA for the CDR3: TGCGCCAGCAGCCCCCTGGGACAACAGAACACTGAAGCTTTCTTT. Translated, it gives CASSPLGQQNTEAFF.

The rearrangement joins TRBV11-2 to TRBJ2-2; TRBD1 matches at 7 bases. Losses at the gene ends were 1 base for V and 5 bases for J; bases not matched to a gene: 1. This CDR3 comprises 14 residues. Germline V lookup: CDR1 SGHAT, CDR2 FQNNGV. Here the CDR3 DNA reads TGTGCCAGCAGCTTAGGACAGGGAACCGGGGAGCTGTTTTTT. Its protein product is CASSLGQGTGELFF. Filled out from reference TRBV11-2 and TRBJ2-2, the complete variable domain reads EAGVAQSPRYKIIEKRQSVAFWCNPISGHATLYWYQQILGQGPKLLIQFQNNGVVDDSQLPKDRFSAERLKGVDSTLKIQPAKLEDSAVYLCASSLGQGTGELFFGEGSRLTVL.

This sequence joins TRBV19 and TRBJ2-7; maybe TRBD1 (5 bases). The V gene's germline CDR1 is LNHDA and CDR2 SQIVND (reference sequence). V gave up 2 bases and J gave up 3 bases, with 8 bases separating them. The CDR3 length is 13 residues. The CDR3, as DNA: TGTGCCAGTAGTATAAACAGGAACTACGAGCAGTACTTC. Translated, it gives CASSINRNYEQYF. The whole variable domain, filled in from reference TRBV19 and TRBJ2-7, reads DGGITQSPKYLFRKEGQNVTLSCEQNLNHDAMYWYRQDPGQGLRLIYYSQIVNDFQKGDIAEGYSVSREKKESFPLTVTSAQKNPTAFYLCASSINRNYEQYFGPGTRLTVT.

This clone showed up just once. At one end, the junction sequence differs from germline, possibly due to a read error. The chain carries TRBV6-1 and TRBJ1-2; no reliable D call. Germline loops: CDR1 MNHNS, CDR2 SASEGT. This CDR3 comprises 13 residues. The CDR3 is CASNEPGGYGYTF. The CDR3 DNA follows: TGTGCCAGCAATGAACCGGGTGGCTATGGCTACACCTTC.

CDR3 DNA sequence: TGTGCCAGCAGGAAACTGGGACAGATCTCCTACGAGCAGTACTTC. Amino acids: CASRKLGQISYEQYF. The gene calls are TRBV28 and TRBJ2-7, with 7 positions matching TRBD1. CDR3 size: 15 residues. J lost 0 bases, V lost 6 bases, and 8 bases had no gene match. CDR1 and CDR2 (germline): MDHEN, SYDVKM.

The chain couples TRBV4-1 to TRBJ2-7; the D gene is possibly TRBD1 (6 bases). Germline values: CDR1 MGHRA, CDR2 YSYEKL. The CDR3 runs to 14 residues. Trimming pared 3 bases from V and 9 bases from J, leaving 18 bases between. For the CDR3, the DNA is TGCGCCAGCAGCCATCAGGGGCTAAACGATGGGCAGTACTTC. Translation gives CASSHQGLNDGQYF.

The rearrangement joins TRBV10-3 to TRBJ2-7; 8 bases align to TRBD1. This CDR3 is 14 amino acids long. Losses at the gene ends were 2 bases for V and 4 bases for J; bases not matched to a gene: 4. Germline V gives CDR1 ENHRY, CDR2 SYGVKD. CDR3 residues: CAISEGTGSYEQYF. The CDR3 nucleotides are TGTGCCATCAGTGAGGGGACAGGTTCTTACGAGCAGTACTTC.

This chain uses TRBV10-3 with TRBJ2-3; unclear D gene. In germline, CDR1 is ENHRY, CDR2 SYGVKD. V lost 4 bases and J 2 bases, leaving 10 bases between the germline ends. CDR3 size: 14 residues. CDR3 protein: CAISATSHTDTQYF. CDR3 bases: TGTGCCATCAGTGCCACTTCCCACACAGATACGCAGTATTTT.

The DNA for the CDR3 is TGTGCCAGCTCACCGCGACTAGCGGATACCGGGGAGCTGTTTTTT. Translation: CASSPRLADTGELFF. The V and J genes are TRBV18 and TRBJ2-2; 9 bases map to TRBD2. There are 15 residues in the CDR3. V was pared by 3 bases and J by 5 bases, with 4 bases of the junction left unmatched. CDR1 and CDR2 from the germline V gene are KGHSH and LQKENI.

The chain employs TRBV30 and TRBJ2-7; 8 nucleotides align to TRBD2. V trimming: 4 bases; J trimming: 1 base; junction bases outside the gene matches: 3. Looked up from germline, CDR1 is GTSNPN and CDR2 is SVGIG (reference sequence). The CDR3 is 13 amino acids. The CDR3 spells CAWNRGGSYEQYF. In nucleotides, the CDR3 is TGTGCCTGGAACCGGGGGGGTTCCTACGAGCAGTACTTC.

The rearrangement uses TRBV5-1 and TRBJ1-1, with TRBD1 as a possible D gene (5 bases). CDR3 size: 15 residues. Germline CDR1 and CDR2: SGHRS and YFSETQ. The V and J ends lost 2 bases and 3 bases respectively, with 14 bases between them. CDR3 in amino acids: CASSFRSGRYTEAFF. CDR3 coding DNA: TGCGCCAGCAGCTTTAGGTCAGGGCGGTACACTGAAGCTTTCTTT.

V is TRBV28 and J is TRBJ1-4, with 9 nucleotides matching TRBD1. The CDR3 contains 14 residues. Losses at the gene ends were 3 bases for V and 10 bases for J; bases not matched to a gene: 6. The germline V gene encodes CDR1 MDHEN and CDR2 SYDVKM. The CDR3 DNA follows: TGTGCCAGCAGTTTGGACAGGGGTGGCGGAAAACTGTTTTTT. It yields the protein CASSLDRGGGKLFF.

The chain employs TRBV12-3 or TRBV12-4 and TRBJ1-5; D uncertain. The CDR3 is made up of 13 amino acids. The V end was cut by 4 bases, the J end by 3 bases, with 7 bases between. The DNA for the CDR3 is TGTGCCAGCAGTTCCACAACCAATCAGCCCCAGCATTTT. This gives the protein CASSSTTNQPQHF.

This rearrangement joins TRBV19 to TRBJ1-2, with 7 bases identical to TRBD1. J lost 3 bases, V lost 3 bases, and 7 bases had no gene match. Germline V gene sequence: CDR1 LNHDA, CDR2 SQIVND (reference sequence). CDR3 length: 15 residues. The CDR3: CASSMARQGDYGYTF. The CDR3 DNA follows: TGTGCCAGTAGTATGGCGAGACAGGGAGACTATGGCTACACCTTC.

The chain uses TRBV3-1 (or the pseudogene TRBV3-2) and TRBJ2-5, with a tentative D call TRBD1 (8 bases). Trimming pared 0 bases from V and 12 bases from J, leaving 17 bases between. This CDR3 is built from 14 residues. Germline V gene lookup returns CDR1 LGHDT and CDR2 YNNKEL (reference sequence). The CDR3 nucleotides are TGTGCCAGCAGCCAAGAAAACAGGGGGGGGGATAAGTACTTC. Residues: CASSQENRGGDKYF.

The rearrangement uses TRBV5-1 and TRBJ2-3; D gene unclear. V dropped 0 bases and J dropped 0 bases, with 5 bases sitting between them. The CDR3 is made up of 14 amino acids. Per the germline V gene, CDR1 is SGHRS and CDR2 is YFSETQ. The CDR3 protein is CASSLDQSTDTQYF. DNA for the CDR3: TGCGCCAGCAGCTTGGATCAGAGCACAGATACGCAGTATTTT.

The chain recombines TRBV12-3 or TRBV12-4 with TRBJ1-2; D gene ambiguous. Trimming removed 2 bases at V and 3 bases at J, with 7 bases between. The CDR3 totals 13 residues. CDR3 loop: CASSLQADYGYTF. As DNA, the CDR3 is TGTGCCAGCAGTTTACAGGCTGACTATGGCTACACCTTC.

The rearrangement joins TRBV15 to TRBJ2-3; TRBD2 aligns across 12 bases. V lost 7 bases and J lost 6; bases outside the gene matches: 5. CDR3 length equals 14 residues. Germline CDR1 reads LNHNV; CDR2 reads YYDKDF (reference sequence). The CDR3 region is CATTSGGAADTQYF. The CDR3 DNA follows: TGTGCCACCACTAGCGGGGGGGCAGCCGATACGCAGTATTTT.

The chain carries TRBV10-2 and TRBJ2-5, with 15 nucleotides matching TRBD2. V was pared by 5 bases and J by 5 bases, with 6 bases of the junction left unmatched. The germline gives CDR1 WSHSY, CDR2 SAAADI. The CDR3 is 16 amino acids. The CDR3 loop reads CASSRTSGGAGETQYF. The CDR3 DNA follows: TGCGCCAGCAGTCGGACTAGCGGGGGGGCCGGGGAGACCCAGTACTTC.

The gene calls are TRBV11-2 and TRBJ1-3; tentatively, D is TRBD1 (5 bases). The germline V gene has CDR1 SGHAT and CDR2 FQNNGV. Between the trimmed V and J ends, which lost 4 bases and 0 bases, there was a span of 10 bases. CDR3 length equals 15 residues. The CDR3 spells CASSSPTVSGNTIYF. CDR3 DNA: TGTGCCAGCAGCTCCCCGACAGTCTCTGGAAACACCATATATTTT. Full variable domain (rest looked up from reference TRBV11-2 and TRBJ1-3): EAGVAQSPRYKIIEKRQSVAFWCNPISGHATLYWYQQILGQGPKLLIQFQNNGVVDDSQLPKDRFSAERLKGVDSTLKIQPAKLEDSAVYLCASSSPTVSGNTIYFGEGSWLTVV.

The chain combines TRBV3-1 (or the pseudogene TRBV3-2) with TRBJ2-2, with no clear D. CDR1 and CDR2 from the germline V gene are LGHDT and YNNKEL (reference sequence). V lost 4 bases, J lost 3 bases, and 9 bases lay in between. This CDR3 contains 14 residues. The chain's CDR3 is CASSPRMDTGELFF. The CDR3 bases are TGTGCCAGCAGCCCCAGGATGGACACCGGGGAGCTGTTTTTT.

The chain is built from TRBV19 and TRBJ1-1, with D hard to call. Germline assignment: CDR1 LNHDA and CDR2 SQIVND (reference sequence). Deletions cut 3 bases from V and 0 bases from J, with 11 bases between. The CDR3 extends over 15 amino acids. CDR3 in DNA: TGTGCCAGTAGTATTTTTAGGAGTCTGAACACTGAAGCTTTCTTT. This translates into CASSIFRSLNTEAFF.